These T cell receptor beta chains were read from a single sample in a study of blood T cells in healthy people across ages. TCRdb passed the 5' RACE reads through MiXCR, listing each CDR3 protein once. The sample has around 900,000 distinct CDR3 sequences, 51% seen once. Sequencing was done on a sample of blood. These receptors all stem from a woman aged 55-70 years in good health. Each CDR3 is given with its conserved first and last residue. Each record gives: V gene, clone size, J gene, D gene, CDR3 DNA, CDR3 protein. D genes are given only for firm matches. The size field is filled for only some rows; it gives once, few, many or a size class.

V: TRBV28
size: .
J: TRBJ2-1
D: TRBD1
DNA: TGTGCCAGCAGTTTCCCGGGACAGGGGACCTACAATGAGCAGTTCTTC
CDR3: CASSFPGQGTYNEQFF

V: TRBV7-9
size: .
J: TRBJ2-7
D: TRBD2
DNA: TGTGCCAGCATTGGGAGGGAAAGAGACGAGCAGTACTTC
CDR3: CASIGRERDEQYF

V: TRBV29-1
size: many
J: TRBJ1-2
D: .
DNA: TGCAGCGTCGACACACAGGGCCTTTTCGGGGCTGGCTACACCTTC
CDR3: CSVDTQGLFGAGYTF

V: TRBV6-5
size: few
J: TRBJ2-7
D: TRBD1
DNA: TGTGCCAGCAGTAACAGACAGGGGCGCTCCTACGAGCAGTACTTC
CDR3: CASSNRQGRSYEQYF

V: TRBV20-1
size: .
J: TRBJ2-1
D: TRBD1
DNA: TGCAGTGCCGATTCGACAGGGAAGAAGAGAGGGGATGAGCAGTTCTTC
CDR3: CSADSTGKKRGDEQFF

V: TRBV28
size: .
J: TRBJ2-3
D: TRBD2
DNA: TGTGCCAGCAGTTCTTCCCTGACTAGCGGGAGGTCAGATACGCAGTATTTT
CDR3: CASSSSLTSGRSDTQYF

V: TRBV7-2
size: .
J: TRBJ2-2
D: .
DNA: TGTGCCAGCAGCTTAGCGGAGAACACCGGGGAGCTGTTTTTT
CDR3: CASSLAENTGELFF

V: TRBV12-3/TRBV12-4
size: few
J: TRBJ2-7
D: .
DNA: TGTGCCAGCAGTATACAACTCTCCGGGACTCAAGCCTACGAGCAGTACTTC
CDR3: CASSIQLSGTQAYEQYF

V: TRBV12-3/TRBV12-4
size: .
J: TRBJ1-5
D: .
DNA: TGTGCCAGCAGGAAGACACTAAACGGGAATCAGCCCCAGCATTTT
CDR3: CASRKTLNGNQPQHF

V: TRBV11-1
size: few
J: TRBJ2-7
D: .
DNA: TGTGCCAGCAGCTTAGGAACCCCAGGCTTTTGGAACGAGCAGTACTTC
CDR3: CASSLGTPGFWNEQYF

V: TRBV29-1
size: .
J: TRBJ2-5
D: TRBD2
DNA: TGCAGCGTTGAAGGACTAGCGGGAGCCCGGTACAATGAGCAGTACTTC
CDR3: CSVEGLAGARYNEQYF

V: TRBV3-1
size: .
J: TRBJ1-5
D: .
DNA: TGTGCCCGCAGCCGGACACCGAATCAGCCCCAGCATTTT
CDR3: CARSRTPNQPQHF

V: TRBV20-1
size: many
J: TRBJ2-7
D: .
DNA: TGCAGTGCTGTGCTCTCCTACGAGCAGTACTTC
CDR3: CSAVLSYEQYF

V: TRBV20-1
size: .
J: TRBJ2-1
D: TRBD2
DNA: TGCAGTGCTATTAGTCTAGCGGGAGGGAATGAGCAGTTCTTC
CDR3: CSAISLAGGNEQFF

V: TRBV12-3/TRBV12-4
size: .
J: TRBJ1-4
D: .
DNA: TGTGCCAGCAGTCCCCGCAAAAGCAGCGGAAAACTGTTTTTT
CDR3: CASSPRKSSGKLFF

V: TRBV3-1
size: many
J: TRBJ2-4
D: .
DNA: TGTGCCAGCAGCCAAAGTTTCTCCGGGACCAAAAACATTCAGTACTTC
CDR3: CASSQSFSGTKNIQYF

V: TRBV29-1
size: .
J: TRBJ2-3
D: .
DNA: TGCAGCGTTGAACATCACATTAACGCAGATACGCAGTATTTT
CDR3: CSVEHHINADTQYF

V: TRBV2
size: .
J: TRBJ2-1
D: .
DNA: TGTGCCAGCAGTGCGGGTTATCGTGAGCAGTTCTTC
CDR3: CASSAGYREQFF

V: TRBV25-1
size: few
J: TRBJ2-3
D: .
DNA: TGTGCCAGCCCTTCTGATGAGAGCGGGCCCCCAGATACGCAGTATTTT
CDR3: CASPSDESGPPDTQYF

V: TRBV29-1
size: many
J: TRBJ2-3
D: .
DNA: TGCAGCGTTGGGGCCGATACGCAGTATTTT
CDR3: CSVGADTQYF

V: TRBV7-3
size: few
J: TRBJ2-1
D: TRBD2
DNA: TGTGCCAGCAGGCCCGGTAGCGGGAGTCCCTACAATGAGCAGTTCTTC
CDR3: CASRPGSGSPYNEQFF

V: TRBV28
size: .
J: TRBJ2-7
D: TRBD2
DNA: TGTGCCAGCAGTACGGCCCACAGGACTAGCGGGAAAGGGAACTACGAGCAGTACTTC
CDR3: CASSTAHRTSGKGNYEQYF

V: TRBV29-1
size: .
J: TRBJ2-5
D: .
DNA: TGCAGCGGAGTGGGACTCGAGACCCAGTACTTC
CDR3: CSGVGLETQYF

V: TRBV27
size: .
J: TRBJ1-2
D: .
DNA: TGTGCCAGCGGGCAAGGCACGGTAAACTATGGCTACACCTTC
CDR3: CASGQGTVNYGYTF

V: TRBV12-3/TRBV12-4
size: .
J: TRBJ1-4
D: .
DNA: TGTGCCAGCACCCCCGGGTGGGGAGAAAAACTGTTTTTT
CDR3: CASTPGWGEKLFF

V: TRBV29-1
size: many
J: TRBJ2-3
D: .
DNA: TGCAGCGTTGACGGTACCACAGATACGCAGTATTTT
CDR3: CSVDGTTDTQYF

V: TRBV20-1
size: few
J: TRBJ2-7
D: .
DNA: TGCAGTGCAGGGGTTGACCGAGTCTACGAGCAGTACTTC
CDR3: CSAGVDRVYEQYF

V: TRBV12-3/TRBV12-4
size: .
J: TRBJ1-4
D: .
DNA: TGTGCCAGCAGTTTTGGGGGGGCGAATGAAAAACTGTTTTTT
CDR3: CASSFGGANEKLFF

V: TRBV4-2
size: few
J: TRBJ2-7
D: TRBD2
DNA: TGTGCCAGCAGCCGGGTGGTAGCGGGCTACGAGCAGTACTTC
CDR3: CASSRVVAGYEQYF

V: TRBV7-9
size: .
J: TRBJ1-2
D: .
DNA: TGTGCCAGCAGCCCCGACACCTATGGCTACACCTTC
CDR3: CASSPDTYGYTF